One sample yielded the 8 T cell receptor beta chains listed below, sequenced in a study of cytomegalovirus exposure and HLA in healthy donors. Researchers ran the PCR with 60 Vbeta and 13 Jbeta primers. Here immunoSEQ multiplex PCR was the method, and the copy in TCRdb shows in-frame clones only, minus some. The sample lists 100,000 or so clones, around 85% occurring once. The sample consisted of PBMCs. Receptor source: a man aged 30-40 years in good health and CMV-seronegative.

The V call is TRBV6-5, the J call TRBJ2-2; TRBD1 matches 9 bases. V trimming: 4 bases; J trimming: 5 bases; junction bases outside the gene matches: 5. CDR3 length: 15 amino acids. Germline CDR1 MNHEY, CDR2 SVGAGI. Here the CDR3 reads CASSFWTGETGELFF. CDR3 bases: TGTGCCAGCAGTTTCTGGACAGGGGAAACCGGGGAGCTGTTTTTT.

The genes are TRBV18 and TRBJ2-7; tentative D call: TRBD2 (5 bases). The length of the CDR3 is 12 residues. Trimming stripped 2 bases from V and 6 bases from J, with 8 bases between. Germline V gene sequence: CDR1 KGHSH, CDR2 LQKENI. The CDR3 loop reads CASSPERSEQYF. DNA of the CDR3: TGTGCCAGCTCACCAGAGCGGTCCGAGCAGTACTTC.

This clone was seen once. The same CDR3 can be traced to other DNA sequences in this sample. This sequence joins TRBV6-5 and TRBJ2-5; perhaps TRBD2 as D (6 bases). V was trimmed by 3 bases and J by 0 bases, leaving 8 bases between them. This CDR3 is built from 14 residues. Germline assignment: CDR1 MNHEY and CDR2 SVGAGI. The CDR3 nucleotides are TGTGCCAGCAGTTATTCGGGGGACCAAGAGACCCAGTACTTC. This gives the protein CASSYSGDQETQYF.

The chain carries TRBV6-1 and TRBJ2-5, with D possibly TRBD1 on 6 matching bases. The V end lost 3 bases, the J end lost 7 bases, and 12 bases lay between the germline ends. The germline V gene encodes CDR1 MNHNS and CDR2 SASEGT. The length of the CDR3 is 13 residues. Written as DNA, the CDR3 is TGTGCCAGCAGTGATCCAGGGGCGGGGACCCAGTACTTC. The encoded protein is CASSDPGAGTQYF.

V and J are TRBV7-2 and TRBJ2-1; D remains unclear. The CDR3 extends over 14 amino acids. The germline gives CDR1 SGHTA, CDR2 FQGNSA. Trimming removed 2 bases from V and 7 bases from J, with 12 bases in between. The CDR3 spells CASSLMRSKNEQFF. The CDR3 coding sequence is TGTGCCAGCAGCTTAATGCGGTCAAAAAATGAGCAGTTCTTC.

The chain employs TRBV5-1 and TRBJ1-1; D might be TRBD1 (6 bases). The CDR3 extends over 14 amino acids. The V gene lost 1 base and the J gene lost 1 base, with 8 bases spanning the gap. Germline values: CDR1 SGHRS, CDR2 YFSETQ. The CDR3 reads CASSLPGANTEAFF. The CDR3 DNA follows: TGCGCCAGCAGCTTGCCAGGGGCGAACACTGAAGCTTTCTTT.

The chain joins TRBV6-6 to TRBJ2-3; 8 bases match TRBD2. The V gene's germline CDR1 is MNHNY and CDR2 SVGAGI (reference sequence). The length of the CDR3 is 15 residues. J was trimmed by 7 bases and V by 2 bases; bases with no gene match: 8. CDR3 sequence: CASSYPAGGKNTQYF. The CDR3 nucleotides read TGTGCCAGCAGTTACCCGGCGGGGGGCAAGAATACGCAGTATTTT.

The chain links TRBV7-6 to TRBJ2-7; TRBD2 is a possible D gene (5 bases). The CDR3 runs 14 residues. CDR1 SGHVS and CDR2 FNYEAQ come from the germline V gene. V gave up 1 base and J gave up 7 bases, with 14 bases separating them. The CDR3 DNA is TGTGCCAGCAGCTTAGTTCTGGTGCCGGGAGAGCAGTACTTC. It translates to CASSLVLVPGEQYF.